A single sample is the source of the 20 T cell receptor beta chains below, sequenced in a study of T-cell reconstitution after alpha-beta-depleted transplantation in children. Unique molecular identifiers featured in how the TCRbeta library was prepared. One entry per CDR3 protein, called by TCRdb with MiXCR from the PCR reads. The sample holds 600,000 or so distinct CDR3 sequences, under 30% seen once. The specimen was PBMCs, mostly from graft donor cells, collected 360 days after TCRalphabeta/CD19-depleted stem cell transplant. These receptor sequences come from a boy under three years old who had a stem cell transplant for acute myeloid leukemia, so the T cells may come from the graft donor.

This chain uses TRBV12-3 or TRBV12-4 with TRBJ2-5, with 9 bases lining up with TRBD2. There are 17 residues in the CDR3. The ends lost 3 bases at V and 2 bases at J; junction bases unmatched: 10. The CDR3 sequence: CASSLRLAGRGQETQYF. Here the CDR3 DNA reads TGTGCCAGCAGTTTGAGGCTAGCGGGGAGGGGGCAAGAGACCCAGTACTTC.

A few counts support this clonotype. Here the CDR3 DNA reads TGCAGTGCTAGAGATCGGCCACAGGGCACTGAAGCTTTCTTT. Translation gives CSARDRPQGTEAFF. The gene calls are TRBV20-1 and TRBJ1-1; a weak D match, TRBD1 (6 bases). With 0 bases removed from V and 4 bases from J, the gap between germline ends came to 12 bases. The CDR3 has 14 amino acids. Germline V CDR1 and CDR2: DFQATT, SNEGSKA (reference sequence).

This clonotype showed up just a few times. J is TRBJ2-3 and V is TRBV6-2 or TRBV6-3; maybe TRBD2 (6 bases). Germline V gene lookup returns CDR1 MNHEY and CDR2 SVGEGT. The V end was cut by 6 bases, the J end by 2 bases, with 18 bases between. CDR3 length: 16 amino acids. For the CDR3, the DNA is TGTGCCAGCAGCGATCGAGGACGGGAGTACACAGATACGCAGTATTTT. This gives the protein CASSDRGREYTDTQYF.

The rearrangement joins TRBV7-2 to TRBJ1-5; D is perhaps TRBD1 (6 bases). This CDR3 is 18 amino acids long. Trimming took 0 bases from V and 0 from J, leaving 15 bases between them. Germline CDR1 is SGHTA and CDR2 is FQGNSA. The CDR3 sequence is CASSLAGTTTYSNQPQHF. Written as DNA, the CDR3 is TGTGCCAGCAGCTTAGCGGGGACAACAACTTATAGCAATCAGCCCCAGCATTTT.

J is TRBJ2-7 and V is TRBV6-2 or TRBV6-3; tentatively, D is TRBD1 (6 bases). Germline CDR1 MNHEY, CDR2 SVGEGT. V lost 5 bases, J lost 4 bases, and 33 bases lay in between. The CDR3 covers 20 residues. The CDR3 DNA reads TGTGCCAGCAGTAGTACCTTACCGCGACTCAGGGGCCAGTTTTTGTACGAGCAGTACTTC. As protein: CASSSTLPRLRGQFLYEQYF.

This clonotype was seen only a few times. The chain recombines TRBV12-3 or TRBV12-4 with TRBJ2-3; either TRBD1 or TRBD2 may supply D (6 bases each). The CDR3 totals 15 residues. Between the trimmed V and J ends, which lost 4 bases and 0 bases, there was a span of 11 bases. In nucleotides, the CDR3 is TGTGCCAGCAGTTACCGGGGGCCTAGCACAGATACGCAGTATTTT. Translation gives CASSYRGPSTDTQYF.

The gene calls are TRBV20-1 and TRBJ2-3; weak D call: TRBD1 (5 bases). The CDR3 contains 14 residues. CDR1 and CDR2 (germline): DFQATT, SNEGSKA (reference sequence). Trimming took 6 bases from V and 0 from J, leaving 13 bases between them. The CDR3 protein is CSADSRVSTDTQYF. The CDR3 DNA follows: TGCAGTGCCGACAGTAGGGTTAGCACAGATACGCAGTATTTT.

This clonotype was counted between two and nine times. The rearrangement links TRBV5-8 to TRBJ1-1; no clear D gene. The CDR3 has 13 residues. CDR1 and CDR2 from the germline V gene are SGHTS and YDEGEE. With 4 bases removed from V and 10 bases from J, the gap between germline ends came to 17 bases. CDR3 loop: CASSVYERPAAFF. For the CDR3, the DNA is TGTGCCAGCAGCGTTTACGAGAGGCCCGCAGCTTTCTTT.

This clonotype came up once. CDR3 in DNA: TGTGCCAGCAGTGCTGGGACAGGGGGCGTCCGGGAGACCCAGTACTTC. It encodes CASSAGTGGVRETQYF. The genes are TRBV27 and TRBJ2-5; 12 bases match TRBD1. V lost 5 bases, J lost 5 bases, and 9 bases stayed unmatched. The CDR3 loop spans 16 amino acids. Germline loops: CDR1 MNHEY, CDR2 SMNVEV (reference sequence).

The sample holds many counts of this clonotype. V usage is TRBV12-3 or TRBV12-4 and J usage is TRBJ1-1, with TRBD1 matching 7 bases. The CDR3 is made up of 15 amino acids. V shed 5 bases and J 1 base; nucleotides not matched to a gene: 7. The CDR3 spells CASSPTGRRNTEAFF. CDR3 nucleotide sequence: TGTGCCAGCAGTCCGACAGGGAGGAGGAACACTGAAGCTTTCTTT.

In this sample, this clonotype turned up many times. The rearrangement uses TRBV29-1 and TRBJ2-5; TRBD1 matches 7 bases. The CDR3 covers 14 residues. CDR1 is SQVTM, CDR2 ANQGSEA, per germline. V shed 0 bases, J shed 5 bases, and the junction held 6 bases outside the gene matches. The CDR3 spells CSVEDQGGGETQYF. CDR3 in DNA: TGCAGCGTTGAAGATCAAGGGGGCGGCGAGACCCAGTACTTC.

V is TRBV5-6 and J is TRBJ2-1, with TRBD2 matching 9 bases. This CDR3 is 17 amino acids long. Per germline, CDR1 SGHDT and CDR2 YYEEEE. V lost 2 bases, J lost 2 bases, and 8 bases stayed unmatched. CDR3 amino acids: CASSLVGPSGAYNEQFF. The CDR3, as DNA: TGTGCCAGCAGCTTAGTCGGCCCTAGCGGGGCCTACAATGAGCAGTTCTTC.

The sample holds a few counts of this clonotype. The CDR3 loop reads CASSETGMKAGANVLTF. The CDR3 nucleotides are TGTGCCAGCAGCGAGACAGGGATGAAAGCTGGGGCCAACGTCCTGACTTTC. The V call is TRBV9, the J call TRBJ2-6; 7 bases align to TRBD1. The V segment lost 3 bases and the J segment 2 bases; nucleotides outside the gene matches: 8. This CDR3 is built from 17 residues. CDR1 is SGDLS, CDR2 YYNGEE, per germline.

In DNA form, the CDR3 reads TGTGCCAGCAGCTACCCTAGGGGGGCCCGCTACAATGAGCAGTTCTTC. Translation: CASSYPRGARYNEQFF. J is TRBJ2-1 and V is TRBV12-1; the table gives TRBD1 as D, unverified against the DNA. TRBV12-1 has pseudogene status. The CDR3 is 16 residues long.

The V gene is TRBV20-1, the J gene TRBJ1-1; the D is unclear. CDR1 DFQATT and CDR2 SNEGSKA come from the germline V gene (reference sequence). With 0 bases removed from V and 0 bases from J, the gap between germline ends came to 11 bases. The CDR3 length is 15 residues. This chain's CDR3 is CSARDEPGMNTEAFF. DNA of the CDR3: TGCAGTGCTAGAGACGAACCGGGCATGAACACTGAAGCTTTCTTT.

The chain couples TRBV7-2 to TRBJ2-3; 9 bases fit TRBD2. Per germline, CDR1 SGHTA and CDR2 FQGNSA. V dropped 5 bases and J dropped 4; count of bases not matched to a gene: 13. This CDR3 spans 17 amino acids. The CDR3 region is CASSRWGSGGGADTQYF. The CDR3 region has the DNA TGTGCCAGCAGCCGTTGGGGTAGCGGGGGAGGGGCAGATACGCAGTATTTT.

For this clonotype: A much bigger clone sits one base away, suggesting this may be a read error. V and J are TRBV20-1 and TRBJ1-1; no definite D call. CDR3 length: 14 amino acids. In germline, CDR1 is DFQATT, CDR2 SNEGSKA (reference sequence). Trimming shortened V by 1 base and J by 0 bases, and 9 bases separated the two germline ends. CDR3 in DNA: TGCAGTGCTAGAGTCCCGATAGTGAACACTGAAGCTTTCTTT. Encoded protein: CSARVPIVNTEAFF.

V gene TRBV4-3 combines with J gene TRBJ2-7; 8 bases fit TRBD1. Trimming removed 3 bases from V and 3 bases from J; junction bases left unmatched: 4. The germline gives CDR1 LGHNA, CDR2 YSLEER. This CDR3 contains 14 residues. CDR3 coding DNA: TGCGCCAGCAGCCAGCGACAGGGGCACTACGAGCAGTACTTC. Amino acid sequence: CASSQRQGHYEQYF.

The table lists this clonotype with many counts. The genes are TRBV6-5 and TRBJ1-1; D remains unclear. The CDR3 runs 11 residues. Germline V gives CDR1 MNHEY, CDR2 SVGAGI. Deletions cut 4 bases from V and 4 bases from J, with 4 bases between. The CDR3 DNA reads as TGTGCCAGCAGTTGGGGCACTGAAGCTTTCTTT. Amino acid sequence: CASSWGTEAFF.

J is TRBJ2-1 and V is TRBV12-3 or TRBV12-4; possibly TRBD1 for D (7 bases). The ends were cut back, 3 bases at V and 6 bases at J, with 21 bases in the middle. This CDR3 contains 17 residues. Written as DNA, the CDR3 is TGTGCCAGCAGTTTGCGGGGTGATGAGGGACAGCCCAATGAGCAGTTCTTC. It codes for CASSLRGDEGQPNEQFF.